This TCR beta chain is drawn from a study of cytomegalovirus exposure and HLA in healthy donors. Turning to the study itself: Unique TCRs from HLA-typed donors, 80 million to 100 million of them, were held in an early data release.

Study-wide points: Most of the TCR beta V segments (in an earlier analysis) were productive either about 87% or about 30% of the time.

This clone has only one observation. Its cognate antigen is unknown. CDR1 and CDR2 from the germline V gene are SGHRS and YFSETQ. CDR3 length equals 16 residues. Trimming took 1 base from V and 2 from J, leaving 13 bases between them. The PCR ran on 60 Vbeta and 13 Jbeta primers. The table came from immunoSEQ multiplex PCR; TCRdb's copy has only in-frame clones and leaves some out. The sample has some 150,000 clones, approximately 82% seen once; the top ten hold roughly 3.2%. The chain is built from TRBV5-1 and TRBJ2-1, with D uncertain. The TCR was taken from a man between 18 and 29 years old in good health and CMV-seropositive. The sample taken for sequencing was PBMCs. CDR3 in amino acids: CASSLIPSLTYNEQFF. CDR3 coding DNA: TGCGCCAGCAGCTTGATTCCGTCCCTAACCTACAATGAGCAGTTCTTC.